The present entry profiles one T cell receptor (beta chain) with its context. Its antigen is as yet unknown. Generated by immunoSEQ multiplex PCR, the TCRdb table keeps only in-frame clones and is missing some. The data contain tens of thousands of clones, around 81% of them singletons. This record comes from a study of radiation and T cells in renal cell carcinoma. Findings of the study overall: From baseline, blood top tumor clonotypes peaked at 2 weeks post-radiation.

As to time point: blood 2 weeks post-SBRT. Treatment described: 15 Gy SBRT to primary tumor, nephrectomy 4 weeks later. The V segment lost 6 bases and the J segment 3 bases; nucleotides outside the gene matches: 6. The CDR3 totals 15 residues. The germline V gene encodes CDR1 SGHTA and CDR2 FQGNSA. The chain employs TRBV7-2 and TRBJ2-5; 11 nucleotides line up with TRBD2. The sequencing here drew on blood, taken from a patient whose treatment included radiotherapy and nephrectomy. The origin of this receptor is a man in his 60s with renal cell carcinoma. Here the CDR3 reads CASRLAGVREETQYF. CDR3 in DNA: TGTGCCAGCAGACTAGCGGGAGTGCGGGAAGAGACCCAGTACTTC. Full variable domain (missing parts from reference TRBV7-2 and TRBJ2-5): GAGVSQSPSNKVTEKGKDVELRCDPISGHTALYWYRQSLGQGLEFLIYFQGNSAPDKSGLPSDRFSAERTGGSVSTLTIQRTQQEDSAVYLCASRLAGVREETQYFGPGTRLLVL.